The present TCR beta chain was sequenced within a study of Graves' ophthalmopathy and Graves' hyperthyroidism. V lost 5 bases and J lost 7, with 15 bases in between. Germline V gives CDR1 MNHNS, CDR2 SASEGT. The CDR3 totals 14 residues. PBMCs were isolated from an approximately 10 ml sample of fresh peripheral blood. As the template, RNA transcripts were used to amplify TCR beta CDR3 regions. Amplification began with first-round RT-PCR using HTBI primers, then second-round multiplex PCR was performed. Each CDR3 protein gets one entry after TCRdb re-called the multiplex PCR reads with MiXCR. The data hold more than 300,000 distinct CDR3 sequences, with about 16% observed a single time.

The genes are TRBV6-1 and TRBJ2-4; weak D call: TRBD1 (6 bases). The TCR originated in a woman aged 18-29 years with stable Graves' hyperthyroidism. The source material was peripheral blood. The CDR3 spells CASSPTGFANIQYF. The CDR3 DNA sequence: TGTGCCAGCAGTCCTACAGGGTTTGCGAACATTCAGTACTTC.